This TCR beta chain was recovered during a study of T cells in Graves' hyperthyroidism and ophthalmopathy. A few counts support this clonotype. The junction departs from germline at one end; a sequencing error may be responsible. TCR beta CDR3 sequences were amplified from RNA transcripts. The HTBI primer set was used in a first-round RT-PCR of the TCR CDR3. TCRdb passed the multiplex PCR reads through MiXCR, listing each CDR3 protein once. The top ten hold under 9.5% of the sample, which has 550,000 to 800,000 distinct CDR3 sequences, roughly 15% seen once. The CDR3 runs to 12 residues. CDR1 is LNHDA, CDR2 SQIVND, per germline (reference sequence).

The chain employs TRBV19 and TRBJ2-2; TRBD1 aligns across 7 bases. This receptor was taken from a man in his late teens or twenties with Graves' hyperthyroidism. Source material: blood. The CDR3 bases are TGTACCAGTAGACAGGGCACCGGGGAGCTGTTTTTT. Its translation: CTSRQGTGELFF.